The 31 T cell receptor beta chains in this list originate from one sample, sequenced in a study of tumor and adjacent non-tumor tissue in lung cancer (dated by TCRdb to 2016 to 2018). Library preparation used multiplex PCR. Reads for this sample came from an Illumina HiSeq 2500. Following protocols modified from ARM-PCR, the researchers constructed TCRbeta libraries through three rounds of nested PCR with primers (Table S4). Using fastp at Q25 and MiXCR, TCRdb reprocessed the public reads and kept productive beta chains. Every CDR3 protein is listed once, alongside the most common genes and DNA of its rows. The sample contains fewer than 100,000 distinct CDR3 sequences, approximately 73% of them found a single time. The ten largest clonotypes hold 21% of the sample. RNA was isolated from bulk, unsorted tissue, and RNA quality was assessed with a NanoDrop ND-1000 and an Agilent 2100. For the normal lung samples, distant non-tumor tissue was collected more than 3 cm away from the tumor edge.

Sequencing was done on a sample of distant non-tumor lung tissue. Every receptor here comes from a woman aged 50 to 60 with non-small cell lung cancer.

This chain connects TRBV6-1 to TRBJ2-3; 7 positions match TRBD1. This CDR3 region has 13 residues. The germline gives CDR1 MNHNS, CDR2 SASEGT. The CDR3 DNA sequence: TGTCCCATCAGTGTTACAGGGGCAGATACGCAGTATTTT. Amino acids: CPISVTGADTQYF.

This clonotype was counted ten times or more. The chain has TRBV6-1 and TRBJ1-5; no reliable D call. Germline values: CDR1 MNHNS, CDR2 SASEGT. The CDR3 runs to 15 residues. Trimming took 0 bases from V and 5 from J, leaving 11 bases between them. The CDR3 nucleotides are TGTGCCAGCAGTGAAGCGTACAGTCAATATCAGCCCCAGCATTTT. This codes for CASSEAYSQYQPQHF.

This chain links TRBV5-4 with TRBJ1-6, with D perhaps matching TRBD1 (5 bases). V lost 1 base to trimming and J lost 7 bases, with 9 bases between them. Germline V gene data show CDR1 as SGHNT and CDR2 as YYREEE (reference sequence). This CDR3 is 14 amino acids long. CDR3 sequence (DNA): TGTGCCAGCAGCTTGAACAGGAGGAATTCACCCCTCCACTTT. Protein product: CASSLNRRNSPLHF.

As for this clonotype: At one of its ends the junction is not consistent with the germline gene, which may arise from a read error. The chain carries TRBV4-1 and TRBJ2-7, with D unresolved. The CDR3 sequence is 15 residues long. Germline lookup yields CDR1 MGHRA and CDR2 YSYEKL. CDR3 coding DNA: TGCGCCAGCAGCCAAGAGGTTCGGCCTTCCTACGAACAGTACTTC. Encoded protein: CASSQEVRPSYEQYF.

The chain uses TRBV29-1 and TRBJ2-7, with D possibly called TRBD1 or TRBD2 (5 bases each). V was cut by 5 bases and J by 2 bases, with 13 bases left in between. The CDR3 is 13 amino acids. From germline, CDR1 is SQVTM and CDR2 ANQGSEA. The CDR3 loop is CSVTGASPYEQYF. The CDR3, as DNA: TGCAGCGTTACAGGAGCTAGCCCCTACGAGCAGTACTTC.

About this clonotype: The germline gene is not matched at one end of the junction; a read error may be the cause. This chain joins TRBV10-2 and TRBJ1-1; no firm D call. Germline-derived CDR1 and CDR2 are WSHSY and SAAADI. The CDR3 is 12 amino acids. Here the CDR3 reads CASREANTEAFF. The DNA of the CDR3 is TGCGCCAGCCGTGAGGCAAACACCGAAGCTTTCTTT.

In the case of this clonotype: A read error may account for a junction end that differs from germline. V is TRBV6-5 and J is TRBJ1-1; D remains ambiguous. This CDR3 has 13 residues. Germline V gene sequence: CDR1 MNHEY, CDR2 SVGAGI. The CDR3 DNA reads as TGTGCCAGCAGTTACCGGAGTAACACTGAAGCTTCCTTT. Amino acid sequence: CASSYRSNTEASF.

CDR3 sequence reads: CSAIDGQRTQPQHF. The DNA for the CDR3 is TGCAGTGCTATAGATGGCCAGAGGACCCAGCCCCAGCATTTT. V usage is TRBV20-1 and J usage is TRBJ1-5; D is undetermined. CDR3 length equals 14 residues. With 4 bases removed from V and 7 bases from J, the gap between germline ends came to 17 bases. CDR1 DFQATT and CDR2 SNEGSKA come from the germline V gene (reference sequence).

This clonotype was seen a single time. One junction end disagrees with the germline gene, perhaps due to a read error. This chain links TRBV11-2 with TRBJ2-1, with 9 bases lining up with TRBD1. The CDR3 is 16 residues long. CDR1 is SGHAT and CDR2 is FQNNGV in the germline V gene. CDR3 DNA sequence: TGTGCCAGTAGCTTAGAGGCGGGACAGGGTGCGAATGAGCAGTTCTTC. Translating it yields CASSLEAGQGANEQFF.

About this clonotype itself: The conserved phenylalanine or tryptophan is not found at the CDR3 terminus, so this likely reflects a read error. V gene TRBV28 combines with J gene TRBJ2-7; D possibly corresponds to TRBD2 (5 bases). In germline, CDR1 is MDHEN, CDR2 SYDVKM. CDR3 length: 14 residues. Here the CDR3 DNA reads TGTGGCAGCAGTTTAGGTGGTAGCGACTACGAGCAGTACCTC. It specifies CGSSLGGSDYEQYL.

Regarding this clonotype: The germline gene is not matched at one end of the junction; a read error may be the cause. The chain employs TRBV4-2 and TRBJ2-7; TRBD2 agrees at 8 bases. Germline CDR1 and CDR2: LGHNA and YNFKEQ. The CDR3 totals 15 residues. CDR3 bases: TGTCCCAGCAGCCAGGAGGATTGGCTAGCGGGCCGGAAGTACTTC. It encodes CPSSQEDWLAGRKYF.

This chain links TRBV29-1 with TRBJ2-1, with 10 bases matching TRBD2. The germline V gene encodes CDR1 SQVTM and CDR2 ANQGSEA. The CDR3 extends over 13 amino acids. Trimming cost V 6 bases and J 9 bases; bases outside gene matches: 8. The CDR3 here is CSVNKREGCEQFF. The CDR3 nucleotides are TGCAGCGTCAATAAGCGGGAGGGATGTGAGCAGTTCTTC.

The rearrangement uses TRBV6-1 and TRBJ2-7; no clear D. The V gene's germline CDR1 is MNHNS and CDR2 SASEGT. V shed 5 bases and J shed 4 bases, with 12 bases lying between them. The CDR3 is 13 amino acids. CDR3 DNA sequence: TGTGCCAGCAGTCACCAAGCCCATTACGAGCAGTACTTC. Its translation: CASSHQAHYEQYF.

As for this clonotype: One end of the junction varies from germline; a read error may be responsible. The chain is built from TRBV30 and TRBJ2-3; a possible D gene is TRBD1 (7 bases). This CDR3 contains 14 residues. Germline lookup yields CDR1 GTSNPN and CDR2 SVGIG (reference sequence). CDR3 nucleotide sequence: TGTACCTGGGAGTGGCAGGGCGGGACAGATATGCAGTATTTT. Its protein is CTWEWQGGTDMQYF.

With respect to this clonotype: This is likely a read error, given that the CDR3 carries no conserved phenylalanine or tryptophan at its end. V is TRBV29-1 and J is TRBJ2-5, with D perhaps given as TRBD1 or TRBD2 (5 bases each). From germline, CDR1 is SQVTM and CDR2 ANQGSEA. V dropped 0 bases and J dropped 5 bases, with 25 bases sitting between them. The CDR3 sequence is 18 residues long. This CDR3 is CSVEDRYSKTRGWETQYI. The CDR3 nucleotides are TGCAGCGTTGAAGATCGATATTCTAAAACACGGGGCTGGGAGACCCAGTACATC.

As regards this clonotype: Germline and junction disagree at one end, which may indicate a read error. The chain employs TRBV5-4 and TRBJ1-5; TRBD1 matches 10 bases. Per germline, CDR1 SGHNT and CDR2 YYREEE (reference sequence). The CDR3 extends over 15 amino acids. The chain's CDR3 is CTSSAGQGGNQPQHF. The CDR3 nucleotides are TGTACCAGCAGTGCCGGACAGGGGGGCAATCAGCCCCAGCATTTT.

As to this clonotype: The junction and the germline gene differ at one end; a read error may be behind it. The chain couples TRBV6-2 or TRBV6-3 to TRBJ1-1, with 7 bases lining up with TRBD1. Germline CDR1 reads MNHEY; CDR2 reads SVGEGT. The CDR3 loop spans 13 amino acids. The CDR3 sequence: CAGSLSGGTEAFF. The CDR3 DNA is TGTGCCGGCAGTCTTTCAGGGGGCACTGAAGCTTTCTTT.

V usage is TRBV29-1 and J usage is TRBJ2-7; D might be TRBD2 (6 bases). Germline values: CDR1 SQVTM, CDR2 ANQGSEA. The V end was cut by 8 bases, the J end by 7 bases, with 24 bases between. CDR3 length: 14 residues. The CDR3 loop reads CSFISGWTIHEQYF. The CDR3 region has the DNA TGCAGCTTCATCAGCGGGTGGACAATCCATGAGCAGTACTTC.

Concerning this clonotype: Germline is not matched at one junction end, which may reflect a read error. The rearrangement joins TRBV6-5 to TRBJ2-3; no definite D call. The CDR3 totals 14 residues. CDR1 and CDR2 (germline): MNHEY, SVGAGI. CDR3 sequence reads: CAYSYVIHSDTEYF. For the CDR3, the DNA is TGTGCCTACAGTTATGTGATCCATTCAGATACGGAGTATTTT.

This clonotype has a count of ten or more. The chain's CDR3 is CASSLWWRSGANVLTF. The CDR3 DNA reads TGTGCCAGCAGCTTGTGGTGGCGGTCTGGGGCCAACGTCCTGACTTTC. The genes are TRBV5-6 and TRBJ2-6, with unresolved D. Trimming removed 1 base from V and 1 base from J, with 9 bases in between. There are 16 residues in the CDR3. Germline V gene sequence: CDR1 SGHDT, CDR2 YYEEEE.

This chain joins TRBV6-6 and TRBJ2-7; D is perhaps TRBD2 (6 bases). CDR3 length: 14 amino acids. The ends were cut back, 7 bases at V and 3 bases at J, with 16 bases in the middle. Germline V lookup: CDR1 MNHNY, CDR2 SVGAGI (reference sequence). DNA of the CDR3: TGTGCCAGCATCACACGGGACTCCCTCTACGAGCAGTACTTC. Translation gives CASITRDSLYEQYF.

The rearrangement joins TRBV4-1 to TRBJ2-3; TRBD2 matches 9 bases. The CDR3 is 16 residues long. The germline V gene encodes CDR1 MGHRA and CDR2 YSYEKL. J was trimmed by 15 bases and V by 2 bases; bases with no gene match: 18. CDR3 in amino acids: CASSQYDRLAADRQYF. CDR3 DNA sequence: TGCGCCAGCAGCCAATACGACCGACTAGCGGCAGATAGGCAATATTTT.

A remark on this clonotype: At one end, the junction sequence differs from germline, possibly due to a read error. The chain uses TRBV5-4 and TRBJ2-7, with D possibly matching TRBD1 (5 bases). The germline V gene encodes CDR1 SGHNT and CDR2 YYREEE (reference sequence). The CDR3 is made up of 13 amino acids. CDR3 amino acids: CASNLHGAVEQYF. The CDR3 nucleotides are TGTGCCAGCAACTTGCATGGGGCGGTAGAGCAGTACTTC.

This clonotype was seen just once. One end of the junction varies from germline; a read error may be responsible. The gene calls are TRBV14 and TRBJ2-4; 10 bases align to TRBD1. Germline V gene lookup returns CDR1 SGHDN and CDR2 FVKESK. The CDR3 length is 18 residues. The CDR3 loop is CASSQGRGQGDSKNTQYF. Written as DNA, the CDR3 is TGTGCCAGCAGTCAAGGACGTGGACAGGGGGATTCCAAAAACACTCAGTACTTC.

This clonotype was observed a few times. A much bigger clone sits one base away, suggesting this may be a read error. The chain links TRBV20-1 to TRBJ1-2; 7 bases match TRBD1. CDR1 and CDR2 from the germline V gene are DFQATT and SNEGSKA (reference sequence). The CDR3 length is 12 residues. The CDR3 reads CSAQNRGEGYIF. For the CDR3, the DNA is TGCAGTGCCCAGAACAGGGGTGAGGGCTACATCTTC.

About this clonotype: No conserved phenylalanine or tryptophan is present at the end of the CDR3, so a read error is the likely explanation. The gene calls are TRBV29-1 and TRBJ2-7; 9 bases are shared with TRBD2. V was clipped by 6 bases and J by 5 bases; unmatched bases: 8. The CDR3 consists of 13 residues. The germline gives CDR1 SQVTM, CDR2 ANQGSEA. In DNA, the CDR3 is TGCAGCGTCAACGGTGTAGCGGGAGACGAGCAGTACCTC. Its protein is CSVNGVAGDEQYL.

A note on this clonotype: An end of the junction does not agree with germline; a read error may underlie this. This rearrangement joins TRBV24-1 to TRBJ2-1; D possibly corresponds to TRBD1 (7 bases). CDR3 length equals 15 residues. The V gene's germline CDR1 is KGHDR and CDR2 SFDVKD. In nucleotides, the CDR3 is TGTGCCACCAGTACGAATGGACAGGACTACAATGAGCAGTTTTTC. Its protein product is CATSTNGQDYNEQFF.

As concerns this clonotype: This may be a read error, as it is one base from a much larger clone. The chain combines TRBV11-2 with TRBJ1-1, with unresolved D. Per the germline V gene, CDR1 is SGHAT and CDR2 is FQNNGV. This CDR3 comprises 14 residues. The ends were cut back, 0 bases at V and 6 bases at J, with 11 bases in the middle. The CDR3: CASSLDPFGAEAFF. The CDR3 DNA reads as TGTGCCAGCAGCTTAGATCCTTTTGGGGCTGAAGCTTTCTTT.

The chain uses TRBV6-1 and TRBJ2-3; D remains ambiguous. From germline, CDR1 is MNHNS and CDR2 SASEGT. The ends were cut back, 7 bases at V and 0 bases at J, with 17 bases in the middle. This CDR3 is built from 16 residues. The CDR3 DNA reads TGTGCCAGCAATACTGCTTACGGCACTAGCACAGATACGCAGTATTTT. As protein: CASNTAYGTSTDTQYF.

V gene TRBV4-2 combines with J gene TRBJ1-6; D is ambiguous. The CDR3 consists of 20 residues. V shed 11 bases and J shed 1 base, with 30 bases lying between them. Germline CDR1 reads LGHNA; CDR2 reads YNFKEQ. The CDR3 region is CAFSQSRPRSDSSYNSPLHF. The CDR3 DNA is TGTGCCTTTAGCCAATCTCGCCCCCGTTCCGACTCGTCCTATAATTCACCCCTCCACTTT.

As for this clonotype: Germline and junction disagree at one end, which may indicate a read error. The CDR3 loop is CASNTSTSVTRELFF. The CDR3 DNA reads TGTGCCAGCAACACTAGCACGTCGGTCACCAGGGAGCTGTTTTTT. The chain joins TRBV5-6 to TRBJ2-2; TRBD2 might be the D (6 bases). This CDR3 spans 15 amino acids. Per germline, CDR1 SGHDT and CDR2 YYEEEE. Full variable domain (missing parts from reference TRBV5-6 and TRBJ2-2): DAGVTQSPTHLIKTRGQQVTLRCSPKSGHDTVSWYQQALGQGPQFIFQYYEEEERQRGNFPDRFSGHQFPNYSSELNVNALLLGDSALYLCASNTSTSVTRELFFGEGSRLTVL.